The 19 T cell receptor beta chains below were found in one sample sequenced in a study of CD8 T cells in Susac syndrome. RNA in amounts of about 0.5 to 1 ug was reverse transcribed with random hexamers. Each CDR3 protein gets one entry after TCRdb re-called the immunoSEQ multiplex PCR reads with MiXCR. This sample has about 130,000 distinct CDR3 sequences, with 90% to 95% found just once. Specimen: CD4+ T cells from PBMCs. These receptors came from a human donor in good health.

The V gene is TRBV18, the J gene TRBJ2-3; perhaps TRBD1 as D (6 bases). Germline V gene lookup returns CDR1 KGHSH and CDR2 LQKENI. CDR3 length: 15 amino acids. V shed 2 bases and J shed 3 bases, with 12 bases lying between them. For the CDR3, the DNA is TGTGCCAGCTCACCAGGACAGCCCTTAACAGATACGCAGTATTTT. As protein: CASSPGQPLTDTQYF. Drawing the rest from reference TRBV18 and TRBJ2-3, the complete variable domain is NAGVMQNPRHLVRRRGQEARLRCSPMKGHSHVYWYRQLPEEGLKFMVYLQKENIIDESGMPKERFSAEFPKEGPSILRIQQVVRGDSAAYFCASSPGQPLTDTQYFGPGTRLTVL.

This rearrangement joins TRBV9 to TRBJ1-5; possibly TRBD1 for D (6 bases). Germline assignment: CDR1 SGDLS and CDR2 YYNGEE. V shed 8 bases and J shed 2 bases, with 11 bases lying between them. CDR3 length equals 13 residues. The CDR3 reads CARPGECNQPQHF. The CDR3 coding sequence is TGTGCCAGGCCAGGGGAGTGCAATCAGCCCCAGCATTTT.

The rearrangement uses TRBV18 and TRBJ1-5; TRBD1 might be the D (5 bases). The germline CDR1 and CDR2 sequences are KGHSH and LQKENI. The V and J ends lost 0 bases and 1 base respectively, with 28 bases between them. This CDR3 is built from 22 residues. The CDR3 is CASSPPTVRPKGRGGSNQPQHF. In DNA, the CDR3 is TGTGCCAGCTCACCACCTACCGTCCGTCCGAAGGGGCGCGGTGGCAGCAATCAGCCCCAGCATTTT.

The CDR3 DNA reads as TGTGCCATCAGTGAGGGGTACGAGCAGTACTTC. Protein sequence: CAISEGYEQYF. The chain recombines TRBV10-3 with TRBJ2-7, with D unclear. Per germline, CDR1 ENHRY and CDR2 SYGVKD. The CDR3 is 11 amino acids. The V end lost 2 bases, the J end lost 4 bases, and 3 bases lay between the germline ends.

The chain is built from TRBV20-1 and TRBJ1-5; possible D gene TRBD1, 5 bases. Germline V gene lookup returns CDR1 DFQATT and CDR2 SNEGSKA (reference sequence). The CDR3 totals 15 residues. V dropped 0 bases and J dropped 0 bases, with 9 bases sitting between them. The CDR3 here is CSARDRADSNQPQHF. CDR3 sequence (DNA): TGCAGTGCTAGAGACAGGGCCGATAGCAATCAGCCCCAGCATTTT.

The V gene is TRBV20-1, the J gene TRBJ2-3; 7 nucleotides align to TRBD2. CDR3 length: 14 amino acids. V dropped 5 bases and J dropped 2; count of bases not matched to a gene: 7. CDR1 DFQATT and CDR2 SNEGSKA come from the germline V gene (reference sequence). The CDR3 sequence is CSALAGVLTDTQYF. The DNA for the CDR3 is TGCAGTGCTTTAGCGGGTGTCCTCACAGATACGCAGTATTTT.

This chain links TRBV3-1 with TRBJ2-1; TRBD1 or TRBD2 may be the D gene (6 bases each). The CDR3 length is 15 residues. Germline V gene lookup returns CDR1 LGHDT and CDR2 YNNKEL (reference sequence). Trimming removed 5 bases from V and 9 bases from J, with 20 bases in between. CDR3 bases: TGTGCCAGCAGCACAGGGACTGGGGGAATTGCTGAGCAGTTCTTC. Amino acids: CASSTGTGGIAEQFF.

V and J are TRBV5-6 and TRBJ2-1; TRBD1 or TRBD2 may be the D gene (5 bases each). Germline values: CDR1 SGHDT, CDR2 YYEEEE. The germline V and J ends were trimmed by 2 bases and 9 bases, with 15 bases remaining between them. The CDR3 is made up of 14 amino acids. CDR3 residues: CASSFLYGTGEQFF. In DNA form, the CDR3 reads TGTGCCAGCAGCTTTCTTTACGGGACGGGTGAGCAGTTCTTC.

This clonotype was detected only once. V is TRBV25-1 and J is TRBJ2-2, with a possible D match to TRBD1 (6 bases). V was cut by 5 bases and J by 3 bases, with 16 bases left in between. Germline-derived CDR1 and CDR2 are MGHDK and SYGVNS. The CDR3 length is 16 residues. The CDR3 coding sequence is TGTGCCAGCAGTTCCCCCAGGGGATTCGACACCGGGGAGCTGTTTTTT. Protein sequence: CASSSPRGFDTGELFF.

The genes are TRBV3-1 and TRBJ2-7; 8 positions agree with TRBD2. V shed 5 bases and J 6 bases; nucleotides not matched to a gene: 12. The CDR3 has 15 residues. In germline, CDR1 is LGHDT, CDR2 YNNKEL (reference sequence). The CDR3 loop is CASSEDFAGGREQYF. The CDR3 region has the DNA TGTGCCAGCAGCGAGGACTTCGCGGGAGGCCGCGAGCAGTACTTC.

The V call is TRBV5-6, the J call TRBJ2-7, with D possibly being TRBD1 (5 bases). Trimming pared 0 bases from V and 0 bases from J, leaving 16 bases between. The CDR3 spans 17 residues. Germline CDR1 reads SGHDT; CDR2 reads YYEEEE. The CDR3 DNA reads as TGTGCCAGCAGCTTGGACAGGCTATGGGGAAGCTCCTACGAGCAGTACTTC. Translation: CASSLDRLWGSSYEQYF.

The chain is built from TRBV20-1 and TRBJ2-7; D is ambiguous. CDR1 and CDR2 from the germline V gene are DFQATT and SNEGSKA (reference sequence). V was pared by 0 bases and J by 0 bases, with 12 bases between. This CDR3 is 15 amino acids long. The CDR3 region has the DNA TGCAGTGCTAGAGATTATACAGAGAGCTCCTACGAGCAGTACTTC. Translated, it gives CSARDYTESSYEQYF.

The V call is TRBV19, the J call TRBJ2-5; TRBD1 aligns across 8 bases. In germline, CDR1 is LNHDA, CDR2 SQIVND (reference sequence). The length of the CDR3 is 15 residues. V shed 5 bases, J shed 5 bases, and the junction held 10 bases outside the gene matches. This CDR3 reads CASSLHPDRAETQYF. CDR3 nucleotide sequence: TGTGCCAGTAGTCTTCATCCGGACAGGGCCGAGACCCAGTACTTC. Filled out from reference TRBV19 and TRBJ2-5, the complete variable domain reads DGGITQSPKYLFRKEGQNVTLSCEQNLNHDAMYWYRQDPGQGLRLIYYSQIVNDFQKGDIAEGYSVSREKKESFPLTVTSAQKNPTAFYLCASSLHPDRAETQYFGPGTRLLVL.

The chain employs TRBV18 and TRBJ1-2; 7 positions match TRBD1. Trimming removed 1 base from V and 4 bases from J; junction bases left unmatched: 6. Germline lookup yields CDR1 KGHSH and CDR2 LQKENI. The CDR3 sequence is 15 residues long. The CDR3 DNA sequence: TGTGCCAGCTCACCACAGACAGGGAGGGCCTATGGCTACACCTTC. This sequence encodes CASSPQTGRAYGYTF.

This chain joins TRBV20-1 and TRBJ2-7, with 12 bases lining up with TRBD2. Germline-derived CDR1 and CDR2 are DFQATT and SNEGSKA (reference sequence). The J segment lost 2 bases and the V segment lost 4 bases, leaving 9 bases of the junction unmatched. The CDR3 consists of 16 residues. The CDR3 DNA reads TGCAGTGCTATTCCAAAGAGACTAGCGGGGGCCTACGAGCAGTACTTC. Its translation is CSAIPKRLAGAYEQYF.

This CDR3 is CASSDRPYEQYF. CDR3 sequence (DNA): TGTGCCAGCAGTGATCGCCCCTACGAGCAGTACTTC. J is TRBJ2-7 and V is TRBV2; D gene uncertain. The CDR3 totals 12 residues. V lost 3 bases and J lost 2, with 5 bases in between. Germline V CDR1 and CDR2: SNHLY, FYNNEI.

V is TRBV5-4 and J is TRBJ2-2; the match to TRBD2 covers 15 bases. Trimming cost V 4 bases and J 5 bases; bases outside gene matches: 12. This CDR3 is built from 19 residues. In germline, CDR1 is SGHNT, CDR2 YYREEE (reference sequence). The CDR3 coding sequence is TGTGCCAGCAGCCTCATTAGGACTAGCGGGAGGGCCCGAACCGGGGAGCTGTTTTTT. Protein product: CASSLIRTSGRARTGELFF.

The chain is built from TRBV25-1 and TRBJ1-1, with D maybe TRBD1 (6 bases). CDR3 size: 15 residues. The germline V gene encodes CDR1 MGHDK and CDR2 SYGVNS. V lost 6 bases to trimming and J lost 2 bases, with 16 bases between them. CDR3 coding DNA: TGTGCCAGCAGCCCCAGGGGCGTTCCTAACACTGAAGCTTTCTTT. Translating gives CASSPRGVPNTEAFF.

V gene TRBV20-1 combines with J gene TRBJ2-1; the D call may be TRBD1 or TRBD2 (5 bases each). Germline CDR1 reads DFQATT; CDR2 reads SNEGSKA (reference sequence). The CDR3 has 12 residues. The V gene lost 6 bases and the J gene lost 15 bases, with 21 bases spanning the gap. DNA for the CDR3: TGCAGTGCGAGGGCCCAGACGAATAGGGGGTTCTTC. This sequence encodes CSARAQTNRGFF.